This TCR beta chain was identified in a study of a mutant IDH1 vaccine in newly diagnosed glioma. Study observations and caveats: The occurrence of vaccine-induced immune responses was seen in around 92% of patients.

Clones were read by immunoSEQ multiplex PCR, and TCRdb kept only the in-frame ones, dropping some. In the table there are roughly 70,000 clones, about 86% of which are singletons. Documented time point: baseline, week 1 (first vaccination visit). The treatment: pre-vaccination baseline after standard-of-care therapy. Of note for this clone: The antigen is not known.

The source of this sequence is a man aged 25 to 45 with glioma. The sample in question was PBMCs, obtained from a glioma patient treated with radiotherapy, temozolomide or both.

This CDR3 is CASSDGGVGTILPLHF. In DNA, the CDR3 is TGTGCCAGCAGTGACGGGGGGGTGGGTACTATTTTACCCCTCCACTTT. The chain couples TRBV6-1 to TRBJ1-6; TRBD1 might be the D (5 bases). Deletions cut 3 bases from V and 12 bases from J, with 21 bases between. CDR3 length: 16 amino acids. Per the germline V gene, CDR1 is MNHNS and CDR2 is SASEGT.